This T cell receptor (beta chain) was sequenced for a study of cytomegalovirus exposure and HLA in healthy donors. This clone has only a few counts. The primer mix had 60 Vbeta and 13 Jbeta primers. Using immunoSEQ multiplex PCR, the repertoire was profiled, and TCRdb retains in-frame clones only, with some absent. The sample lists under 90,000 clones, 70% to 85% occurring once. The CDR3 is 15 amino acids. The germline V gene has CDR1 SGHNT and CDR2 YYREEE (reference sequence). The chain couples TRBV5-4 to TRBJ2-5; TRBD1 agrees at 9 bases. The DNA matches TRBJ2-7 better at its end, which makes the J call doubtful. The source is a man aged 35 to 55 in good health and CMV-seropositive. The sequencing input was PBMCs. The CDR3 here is CASSSGQGVAYEQYF. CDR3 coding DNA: TGTGCCAGCAGCTCGGGACAGGGAGTGGCCTACGAGCAGTACTTC.